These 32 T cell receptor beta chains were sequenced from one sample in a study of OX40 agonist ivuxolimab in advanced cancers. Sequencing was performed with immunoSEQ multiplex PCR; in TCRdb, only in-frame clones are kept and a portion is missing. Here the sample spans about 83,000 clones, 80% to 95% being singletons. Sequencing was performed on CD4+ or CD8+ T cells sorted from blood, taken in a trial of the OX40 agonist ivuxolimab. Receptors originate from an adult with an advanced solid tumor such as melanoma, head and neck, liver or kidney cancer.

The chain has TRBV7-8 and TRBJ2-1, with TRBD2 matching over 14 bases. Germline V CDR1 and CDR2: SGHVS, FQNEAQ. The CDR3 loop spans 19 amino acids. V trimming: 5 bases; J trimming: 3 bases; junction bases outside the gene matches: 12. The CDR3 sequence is CASSALKRLAGGLYNEQFF. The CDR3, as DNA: TGTGCCAGCAGCGCACTGAAACGACTAGCGGGAGGGCTCTACAATGAGCAGTTCTTC.

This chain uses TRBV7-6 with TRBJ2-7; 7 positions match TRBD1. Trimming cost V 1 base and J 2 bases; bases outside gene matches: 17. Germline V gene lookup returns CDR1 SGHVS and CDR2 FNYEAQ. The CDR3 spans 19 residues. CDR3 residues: CASSLVQGPGRLRPYEQYF. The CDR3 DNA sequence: TGTGCCAGCAGCTTAGTACAGGGGCCGGGGAGACTACGACCCTACGAGCAGTACTTC.

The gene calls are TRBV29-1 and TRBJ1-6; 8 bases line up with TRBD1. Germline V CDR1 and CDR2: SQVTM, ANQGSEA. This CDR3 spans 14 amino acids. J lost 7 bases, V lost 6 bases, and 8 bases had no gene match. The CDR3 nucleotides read TGCAGCGTCCGACAGGGGTCGGGCAATTCACCCCTCCACTTT. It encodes CSVRQGSGNSPLHF. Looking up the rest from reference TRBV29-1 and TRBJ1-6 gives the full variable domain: SAVISQKPSRDICQRGTSLTIQCQVDSQVTMMFWYRQQPGQSLTLIATANQGSEATYESGFVIDKFPISRPNLTFSTLTVSNMSPEDSSIYLCSVRQGSGNSPLHFGNGTRLTVT.

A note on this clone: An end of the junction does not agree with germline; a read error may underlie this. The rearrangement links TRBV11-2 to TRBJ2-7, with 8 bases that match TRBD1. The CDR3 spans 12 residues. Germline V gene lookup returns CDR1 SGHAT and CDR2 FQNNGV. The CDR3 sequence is CASSLGTGWRNF. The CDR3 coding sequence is TGTGCCAGCAGCTTAGGGACAGGGTGGAGGAACTTC.

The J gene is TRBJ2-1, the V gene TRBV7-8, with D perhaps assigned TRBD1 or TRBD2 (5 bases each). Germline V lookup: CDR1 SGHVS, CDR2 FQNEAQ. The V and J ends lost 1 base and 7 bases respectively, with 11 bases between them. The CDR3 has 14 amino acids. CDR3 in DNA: TGTGCCAGCAGCTTAGGACTCGAGGGGAATGAGCAGTTCTTC. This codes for CASSLGLEGNEQFF.

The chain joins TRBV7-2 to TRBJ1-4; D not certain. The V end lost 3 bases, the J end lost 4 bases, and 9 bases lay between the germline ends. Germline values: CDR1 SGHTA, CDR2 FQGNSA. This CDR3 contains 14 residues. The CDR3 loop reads CASSFEVNNEKLFF. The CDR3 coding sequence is TGTGCCAGCAGCTTCGAAGTAAATAATGAAAAACTGTTTTTT. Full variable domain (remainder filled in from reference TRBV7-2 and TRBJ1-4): GAGVSQSPSNKVTEKGKDVELRCDPISGHTALYWYRQSLGQGLEFLIYFQGNSAPDKSGLPSDRFSAERTGGSVSTLTIQRTQQEDSAVYLCASSFEVNNEKLFFGSGTQLSVL.

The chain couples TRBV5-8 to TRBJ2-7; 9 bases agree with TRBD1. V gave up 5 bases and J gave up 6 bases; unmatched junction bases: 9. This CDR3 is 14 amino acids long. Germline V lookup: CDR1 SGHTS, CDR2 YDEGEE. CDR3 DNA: TGTGCCAGCAGTTTCCGGGACAGGGCCTCCGAGCAGTACTTC. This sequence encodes CASSFRDRASEQYF.

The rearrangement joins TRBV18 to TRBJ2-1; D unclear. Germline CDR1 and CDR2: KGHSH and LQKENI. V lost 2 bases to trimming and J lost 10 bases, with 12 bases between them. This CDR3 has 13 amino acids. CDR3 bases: TGTGCCAGCTCACCAGTGGGGAAGGGCGAGCAGTTCTTC. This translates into CASSPVGKGEQFF.

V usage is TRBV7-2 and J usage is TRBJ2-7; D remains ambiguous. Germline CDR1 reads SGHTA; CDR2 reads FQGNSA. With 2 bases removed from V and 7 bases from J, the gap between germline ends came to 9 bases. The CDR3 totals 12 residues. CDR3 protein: CASSLNTLEQYF. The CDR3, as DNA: TGTGCCAGCAGCTTAAATACGTTGGAGCAGTACTTC.

CDR3 nucleotide sequence: TGCGCCAGCAGCTTGGGAGCGGGAGATCCCACCGGGGAGCTGTTTTTT. This sequence encodes CASSLGAGDPTGELFF. The V gene is TRBV5-1, the J gene TRBJ2-2, with 8 positions matching TRBD2. The CDR3 contains 16 residues. The germline V gene has CDR1 SGHRS and CDR2 YFSETQ. V trimming: 0 bases; J trimming: 4 bases; junction bases outside the gene matches: 5.

The CDR3: CASSPRVLGGGNEQFF. The DNA of the CDR3 is TGTGCCAGCAGCCCCAGAGTCCTGGGAGGGGGAAATGAGCAGTTCTTC. The chain has TRBV9 and TRBJ2-1; D perhaps matches TRBD2 (7 bases). CDR1 SGDLS and CDR2 YYNGEE come from the germline V gene. The CDR3 totals 16 residues. V was trimmed by 4 bases and J by 7 bases, leaving 21 bases between them.

The CDR3 protein is CASSFNVVGMPKTQYF. CDR3 bases: TGTGCCAGCAGTTTCAATGTAGTCGGGATGCCAAAGACCCAGTACTTC. The V gene is TRBV28, the J gene TRBJ2-5; D might be TRBD2 (5 bases). Germline-derived CDR1 and CDR2 are MDHEN and SYDVKM. This CDR3 contains 16 residues. Trimming removed 3 bases at V and 6 bases at J, with 20 bases between.

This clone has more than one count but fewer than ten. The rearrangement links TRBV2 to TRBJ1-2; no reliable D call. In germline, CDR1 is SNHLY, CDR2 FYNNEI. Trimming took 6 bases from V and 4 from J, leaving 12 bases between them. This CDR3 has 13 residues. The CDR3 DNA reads TGTGCCAGCAGGGCCGACGGAGTCTATGGCTACACCTTC. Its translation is CASRADGVYGYTF.

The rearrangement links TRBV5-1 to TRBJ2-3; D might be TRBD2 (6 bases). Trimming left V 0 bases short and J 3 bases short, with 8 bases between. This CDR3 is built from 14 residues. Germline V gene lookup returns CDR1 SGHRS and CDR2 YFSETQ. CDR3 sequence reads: CASSLGGGTDTQYF. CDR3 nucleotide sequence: TGCGCCAGCAGCTTGGGTGGGGGGACAGATACGCAGTATTTT.

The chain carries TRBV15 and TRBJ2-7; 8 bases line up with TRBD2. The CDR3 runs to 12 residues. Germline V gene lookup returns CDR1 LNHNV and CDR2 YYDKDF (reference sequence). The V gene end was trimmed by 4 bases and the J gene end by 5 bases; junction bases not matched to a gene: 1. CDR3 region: CATSTAGDEQYF. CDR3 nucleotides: TGTGCCACCAGCACAGCGGGGGACGAGCAGTACTTC.

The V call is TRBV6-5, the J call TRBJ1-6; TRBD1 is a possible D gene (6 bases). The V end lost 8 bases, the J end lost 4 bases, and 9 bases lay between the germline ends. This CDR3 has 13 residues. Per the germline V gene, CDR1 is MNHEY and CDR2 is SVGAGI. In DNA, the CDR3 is TGTGCCAGCCGTCAGGGGTATAATTCACCCCTCCACTTT. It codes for CASRQGYNSPLHF.

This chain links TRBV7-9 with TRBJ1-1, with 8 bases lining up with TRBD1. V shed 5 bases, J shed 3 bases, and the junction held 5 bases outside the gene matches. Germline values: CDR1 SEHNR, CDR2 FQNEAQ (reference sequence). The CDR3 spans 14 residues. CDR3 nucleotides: TGTGCCAGCAGCCTTCAGACAGGGGACACTGAAGCTTTCTTT. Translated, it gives CASSLQTGDTEAFF.

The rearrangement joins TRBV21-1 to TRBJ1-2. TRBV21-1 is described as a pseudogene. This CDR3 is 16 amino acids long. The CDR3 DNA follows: TGTGCCAGCAGCAAAAGGGGGGAGAAATCTAACTATGGCTACACCTTC. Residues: CASSKRGEKSNYGYTF.

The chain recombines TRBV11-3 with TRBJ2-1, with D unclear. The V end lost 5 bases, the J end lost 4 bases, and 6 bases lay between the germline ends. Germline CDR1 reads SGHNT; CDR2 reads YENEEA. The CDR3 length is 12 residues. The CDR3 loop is CASSTPYNEQFF. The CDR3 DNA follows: TGTGCCAGCAGCACACCATACAATGAGCAGTTCTTC. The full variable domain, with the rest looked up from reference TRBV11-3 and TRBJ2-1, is EAGVVQSPRYKIIEKKQPVAFWCNPISGHNTLYWYLQNLGQGPELLIRYENEEAVDDSQLPKDRFSAERLKGVDSTLKIQPAELGDSAVYLCASSTPYNEQFFGPGTRLTVL.

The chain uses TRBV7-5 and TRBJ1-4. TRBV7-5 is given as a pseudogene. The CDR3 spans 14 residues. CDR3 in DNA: TGTGCCAGCCGGACTATTGCAACTAATGAAAAACTGTTTTTT. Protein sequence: CASRTIATNEKLFF.

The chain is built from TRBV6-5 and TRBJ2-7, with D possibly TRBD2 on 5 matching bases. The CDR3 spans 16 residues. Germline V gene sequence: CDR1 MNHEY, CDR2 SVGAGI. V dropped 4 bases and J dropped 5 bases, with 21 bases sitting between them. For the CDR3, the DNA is TGTGCCAGCAGTTCCACCGCTGCAGCGCCGCGGGACGAGCAGTACTTC. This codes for CASSSTAAAPRDEQYF.

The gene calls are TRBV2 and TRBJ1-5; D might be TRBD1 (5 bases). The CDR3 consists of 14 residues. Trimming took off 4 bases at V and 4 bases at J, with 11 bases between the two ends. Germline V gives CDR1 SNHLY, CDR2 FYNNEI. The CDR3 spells CASSVDGGNQPQHF. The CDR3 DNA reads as TGTGCCAGCAGTGTGGATGGGGGAAATCAGCCCCAGCATTTT.

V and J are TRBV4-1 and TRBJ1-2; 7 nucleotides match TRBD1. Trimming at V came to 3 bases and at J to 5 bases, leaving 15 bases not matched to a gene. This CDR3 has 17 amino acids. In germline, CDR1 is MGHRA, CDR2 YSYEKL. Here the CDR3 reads CASSQANRGLAVYGYTF. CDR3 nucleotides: TGCGCCAGCAGCCAGGCCAACAGGGGTCTCGCGGTTTATGGCTACACCTTC.

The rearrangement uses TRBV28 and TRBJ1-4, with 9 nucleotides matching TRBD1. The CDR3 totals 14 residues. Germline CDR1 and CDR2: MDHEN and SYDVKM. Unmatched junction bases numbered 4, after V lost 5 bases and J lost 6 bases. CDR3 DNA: TGTGCCAGCAGTACGGGACAGGGCTATGAAAAACTGTTTTTT. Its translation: CASSTGQGYEKLFF.

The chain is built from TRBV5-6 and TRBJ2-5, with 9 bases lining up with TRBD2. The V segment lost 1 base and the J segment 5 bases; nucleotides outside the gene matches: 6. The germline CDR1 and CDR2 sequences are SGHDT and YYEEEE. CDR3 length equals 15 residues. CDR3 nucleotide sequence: TGTGCCAGCAGCTTGCGAGCGGGAGGAGGGGAGACCCAGTACTTC. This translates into CASSLRAGGGETQYF.

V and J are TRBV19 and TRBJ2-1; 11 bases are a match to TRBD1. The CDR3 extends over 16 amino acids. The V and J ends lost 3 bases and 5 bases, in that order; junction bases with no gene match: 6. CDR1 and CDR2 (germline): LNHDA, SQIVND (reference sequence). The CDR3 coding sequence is TGTGCCAGTAGTATTCTACCGGGACAGGGGGACAATGAGCAGTTCTTC. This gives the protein CASSILPGQGDNEQFF.

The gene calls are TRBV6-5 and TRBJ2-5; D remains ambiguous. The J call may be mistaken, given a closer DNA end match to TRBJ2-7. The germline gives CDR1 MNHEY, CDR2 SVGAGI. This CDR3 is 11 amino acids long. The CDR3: CASSYAYEQYF. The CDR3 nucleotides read TGTGCCAGCAGTTACGCATACGAGCAGTACTTC.

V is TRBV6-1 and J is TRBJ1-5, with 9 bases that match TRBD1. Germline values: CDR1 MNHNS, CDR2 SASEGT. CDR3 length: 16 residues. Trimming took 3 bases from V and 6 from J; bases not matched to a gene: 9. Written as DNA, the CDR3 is TGTGCCAGCAGTGACGGCACCGGGACAGGGAGTCAGCCCCAGCATTTT. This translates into CASSDGTGTGSQPQHF.

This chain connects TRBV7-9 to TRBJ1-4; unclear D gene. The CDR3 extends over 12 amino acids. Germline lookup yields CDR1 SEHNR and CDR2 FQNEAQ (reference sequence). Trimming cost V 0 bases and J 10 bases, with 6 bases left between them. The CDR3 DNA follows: TGTGCCAGCAGCTTAGCGGGAGGAAAACTGTTTTTT. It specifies CASSLAGGKLFF. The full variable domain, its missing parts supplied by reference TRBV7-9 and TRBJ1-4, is DTGVSQNPRHKITKRGQNVTFRCDPISEHNRLYWYRQTLGQGPEFLTYFQNEAQLEKSRLLSDRFSAERPKGSFSTLEIQRTEQGDSAMYLCASSLAGGKLFFGSGTQLSVL.

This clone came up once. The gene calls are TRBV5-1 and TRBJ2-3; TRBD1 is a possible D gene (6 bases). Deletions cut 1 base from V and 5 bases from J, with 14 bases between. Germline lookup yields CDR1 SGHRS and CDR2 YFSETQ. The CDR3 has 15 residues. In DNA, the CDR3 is TGCGCCAGCAGCTTGATCAGGGGCGGTATAGATACGCAGTATTTT. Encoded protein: CASSLIRGGIDTQYF.

DNA for the CDR3: TGCGCCAGCAGCTTGGAGCCGAGCCGCCCCGAGCAGTTCTTC. As protein: CASSLEPSRPEQFF. The J gene is TRBJ2-1, the V gene TRBV5-1; D is unresolved. Trimming stripped 0 bases from V and 10 bases from J, with 14 bases between. CDR1 is SGHRS, CDR2 YFSETQ, per germline. This CDR3 is 14 amino acids long.

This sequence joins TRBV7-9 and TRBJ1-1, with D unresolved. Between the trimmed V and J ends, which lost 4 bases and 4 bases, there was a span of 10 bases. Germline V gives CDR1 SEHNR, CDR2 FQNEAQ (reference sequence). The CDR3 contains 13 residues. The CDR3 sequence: CASSSGRSTEAFF. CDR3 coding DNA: TGTGCCAGCAGCTCCGGCCGGAGCACTGAAGCTTTCTTT.